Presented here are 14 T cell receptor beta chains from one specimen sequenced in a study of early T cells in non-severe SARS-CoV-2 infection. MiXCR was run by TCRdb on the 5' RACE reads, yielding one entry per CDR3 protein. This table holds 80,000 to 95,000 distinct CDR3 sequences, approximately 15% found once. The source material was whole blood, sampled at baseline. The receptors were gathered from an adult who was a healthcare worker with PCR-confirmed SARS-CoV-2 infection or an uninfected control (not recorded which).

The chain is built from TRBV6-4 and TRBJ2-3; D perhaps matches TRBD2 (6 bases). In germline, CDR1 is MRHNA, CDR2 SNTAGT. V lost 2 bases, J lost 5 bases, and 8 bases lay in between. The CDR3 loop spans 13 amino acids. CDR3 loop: CASSDGGLDTQYF. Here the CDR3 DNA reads TGTGCCAGCAGTGACGGGGGGTTAGATACGCAGTATTTT.

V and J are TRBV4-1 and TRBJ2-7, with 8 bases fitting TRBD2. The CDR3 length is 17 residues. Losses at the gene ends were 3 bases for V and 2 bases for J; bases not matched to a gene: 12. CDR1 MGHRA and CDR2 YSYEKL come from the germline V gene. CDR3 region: CASSQHGPGRGTYEQYF. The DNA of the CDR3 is TGCGCCAGCAGCCAGCACGGCCCCGGGAGGGGGACCTACGAGCAGTACTTC.

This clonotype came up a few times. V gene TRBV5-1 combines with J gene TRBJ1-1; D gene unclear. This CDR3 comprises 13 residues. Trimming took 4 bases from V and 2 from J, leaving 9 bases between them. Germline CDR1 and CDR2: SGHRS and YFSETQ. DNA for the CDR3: TGCGCCAGCAGCATAGGCCAAAACACTGAAGCTTTCTTT. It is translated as CASSIGQNTEAFF.

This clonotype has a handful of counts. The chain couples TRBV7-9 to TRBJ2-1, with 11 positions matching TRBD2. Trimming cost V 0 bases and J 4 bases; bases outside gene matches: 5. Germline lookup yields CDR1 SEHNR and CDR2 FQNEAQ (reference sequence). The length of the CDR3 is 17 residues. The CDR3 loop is CASSLAWTSGQYNEQFF. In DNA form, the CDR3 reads TGTGCCAGCAGCTTAGCGTGGACTAGCGGGCAATACAATGAGCAGTTCTTC.

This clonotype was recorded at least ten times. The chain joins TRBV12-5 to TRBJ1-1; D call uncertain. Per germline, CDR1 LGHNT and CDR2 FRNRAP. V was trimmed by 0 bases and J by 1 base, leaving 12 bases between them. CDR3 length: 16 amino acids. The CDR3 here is CASGLVLNRENTEAFF. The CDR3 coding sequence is TGTGCTAGTGGTTTGGTACTAAATAGGGAGAACACTGAAGCTTTCTTT.

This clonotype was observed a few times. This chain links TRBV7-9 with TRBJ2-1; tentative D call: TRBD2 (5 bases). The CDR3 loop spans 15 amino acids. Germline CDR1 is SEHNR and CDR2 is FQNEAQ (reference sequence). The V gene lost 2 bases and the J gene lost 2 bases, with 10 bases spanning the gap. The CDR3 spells CASSLISGPYNEQFF. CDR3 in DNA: TGTGCCAGCAGCTTAATAAGCGGCCCCTACAATGAGCAGTTCTTC.

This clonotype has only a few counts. The CDR3 loop reads CASSEFRGRYEQYF. The DNA of the CDR3 is TGTGCCAGCAGTGAATTTCGGGGGAGGTACGAGCAGTACTTC. V usage is TRBV25-1 and J usage is TRBJ2-7, with TRBD2 as a possible D gene (6 bases). From germline, CDR1 is MGHDK and CDR2 SYGVNS. Trimming cost V 1 base and J 4 bases, with 11 bases left between them. The CDR3 has 14 residues.

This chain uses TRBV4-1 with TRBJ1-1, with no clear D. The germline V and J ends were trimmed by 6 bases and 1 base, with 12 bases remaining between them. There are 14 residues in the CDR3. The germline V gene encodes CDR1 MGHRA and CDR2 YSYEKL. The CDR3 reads CASRTWTGNTEAFF. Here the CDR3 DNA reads TGCGCCAGCAGGACATGGACGGGGAACACTGAAGCTTTCTTT.

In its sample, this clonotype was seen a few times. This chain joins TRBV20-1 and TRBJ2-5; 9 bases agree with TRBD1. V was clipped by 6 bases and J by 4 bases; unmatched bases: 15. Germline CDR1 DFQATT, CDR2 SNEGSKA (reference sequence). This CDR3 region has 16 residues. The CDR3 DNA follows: TGCAGTGCCCCAATCGTTTTTTGGGACAGGGCAGAGACCCAGTACTTC. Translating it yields CSAPIVFWDRAETQYF.

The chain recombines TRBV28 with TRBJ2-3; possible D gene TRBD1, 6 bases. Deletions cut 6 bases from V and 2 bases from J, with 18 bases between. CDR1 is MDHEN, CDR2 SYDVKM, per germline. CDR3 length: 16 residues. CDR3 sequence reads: CASSPRRGGFTDTQYF. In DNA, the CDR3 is TGTGCCAGCAGCCCCCGTAGAGGGGGTTTCACAGATACGCAGTATTTT.

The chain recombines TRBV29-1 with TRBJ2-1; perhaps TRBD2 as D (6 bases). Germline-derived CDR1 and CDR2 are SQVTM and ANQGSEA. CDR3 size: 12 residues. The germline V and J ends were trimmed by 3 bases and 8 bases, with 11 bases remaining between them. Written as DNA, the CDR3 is TGCAGCGTTGAGGGACTGGATTATGAGCAGTTCTTC. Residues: CSVEGLDYEQFF.

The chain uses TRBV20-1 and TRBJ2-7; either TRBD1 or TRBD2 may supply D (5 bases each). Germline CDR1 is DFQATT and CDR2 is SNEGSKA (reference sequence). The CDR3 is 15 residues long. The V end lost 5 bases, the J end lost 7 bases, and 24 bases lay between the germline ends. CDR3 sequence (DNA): TGCAGTGCTGGGAACCGGGGCAACCGCCCAGGGGAGCAGTACTTC. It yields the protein CSAGNRGNRPGEQYF.

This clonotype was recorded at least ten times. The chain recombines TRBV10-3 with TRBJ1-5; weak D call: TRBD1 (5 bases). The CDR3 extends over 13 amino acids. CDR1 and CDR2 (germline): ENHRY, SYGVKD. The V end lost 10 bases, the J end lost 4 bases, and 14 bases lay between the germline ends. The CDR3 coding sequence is TGTGCCACCCTATGGGGCCTTAATCAGCCCCAGCATTTT. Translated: CATLWGLNQPQHF.

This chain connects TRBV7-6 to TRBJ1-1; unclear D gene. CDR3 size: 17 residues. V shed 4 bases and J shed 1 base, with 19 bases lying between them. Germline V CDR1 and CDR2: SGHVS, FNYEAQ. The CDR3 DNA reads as TGTGCCAGCAGCTCGTTAGGGTTGGGTGATGGGAACACTGAAGCTTTCTTT. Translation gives CASSSLGLGDGNTEAFF.